Shown below are 22 T cell receptor beta chains from a single sample sequenced in a study of blood T cell repertoires in COVID-19 (dated by TCRdb to the early 2020s). Receptor amplification or capture employed the immunoSEQ multiplex PCR assay. TCRdb retrieved this table from immuneACCESS and kept in-frame rearrangements only. Not all clones are present; in checked studies, unresolved V genes account for under half, and no reason is known for the remainder. The sample table records approximately 240,000 clones; about 90% of these occur just once. Around 6% of the sample belongs to the ten largest clones. Sequencing used PBMCs or T cells enriched from blood (not recorded which). The receptor source for this set is a woman in her thirties with acute COVID-19.

This CDR3 is CASSRTGSAYEQYF. Written as DNA, the CDR3 is TGTGCCAGTAGTAGGACAGGGTCCGCCTACGAGCAGTACTTC. The J gene is TRBJ2-7, the V gene TRBV19; 8 bases map to TRBD1. The germline V gene has CDR1 LNHDA and CDR2 SQIVND (reference sequence). J gave up 2 bases and V 4 bases, and 4 bases lay outside the gene matches. This CDR3 is built from 14 residues. Combining the CDR3 with reference TRBV19 and TRBJ2-7 gives the whole variable domain DGGITQSPKYLFRKEGQNVTLSCEQNLNHDAMYWYRQDPGQGLRLIYYSQIVNDFQKGDIAEGYSVSREKKESFPLTVTSAQKNPTAFYLCASSRTGSAYEQYFGPGTRLTVT.

The chain uses TRBV6-5 and TRBJ1-5, with D perhaps matching TRBD1 (5 bases). Trimming stripped 0 bases from V and 11 bases from J, with 11 bases between. CDR1 and CDR2 from the germline V gene are MNHEY and SVGAGI. The CDR3 totals 13 residues. The DNA of the CDR3 is TGTGCCAGCAGTTACTCGAGGGGCGGGGCCCAGCATTTT. It specifies CASSYSRGGAQHF.

CDR3 bases: TGTGCCAGCAGCGCTGGAGGACAGGGGCGTTCACCCCTCCACTTT. Translation: CASSAGGQGRSPLHF. The chain combines TRBV5-5 with TRBJ1-6, with 9 bases matching TRBD1. Trimming at V came to 4 bases and at J to 9 bases, leaving 8 bases not matched to a gene. The CDR3 totals 15 residues. CDR1 and CDR2 (germline): SGHKS, YYEKEE (reference sequence). Filled out from reference TRBV5-5 and TRBJ1-6, the complete variable domain reads DAGVTQSPTHLIKTRGQQVTLRCSPISGHKSVSWYQQVLGQGPQFIFQYYEKEERGRGNFPDRFSARQFPNYSSELNVNALLLGDSALYLCASSAGGQGRSPLHFGNGTRLTVT.

V is TRBV19 and J is TRBJ1-2; D ambiguous. The CDR3 consists of 15 residues. Trimming took off 3 bases at V and 4 bases at J, with 15 bases between the two ends. Germline V lookup: CDR1 LNHDA, CDR2 SQIVND (reference sequence). The CDR3 DNA reads as TGTGCCAGTAGTATTGAGTTCCAAGCTCTCTATGGCTACACCTTC. Protein sequence: CASSIEFQALYGYTF.

This CDR3 is CASTPVTGGSYNEQFF. The DNA for the CDR3 is TGTGCCAGCACTCCGGTGACAGGGGGCTCGTACAATGAGCAGTTCTTC. The chain links TRBV28 to TRBJ2-1, with 10 bases aligning to TRBD1. Germline CDR1 MDHEN, CDR2 SYDVKM. The length of the CDR3 is 16 residues. V shed 7 bases, J shed 4 bases, and the junction held 10 bases outside the gene matches.

The chain couples TRBV2 to TRBJ2-7, with D possibly being TRBD1 (6 bases). V lost 5 bases, J lost 3 bases, and 11 bases lay in between. The length of the CDR3 is 13 residues. The germline V gene has CDR1 SNHLY and CDR2 FYNNEI. The CDR3 region has the DNA TGTGCCAGCAGTCGAGGACAGTTCTACGAGCAGTACTTC. The encoded protein is CASSRGQFYEQYF.

This clone occurred once. The genes are TRBV11-1 and TRBJ2-3, with D maybe TRBD2 (6 bases). CDR1 is SGHAT and CDR2 is FQDESV in the germline V gene (reference sequence). Trimming pared 5 bases from V and 5 bases from J, leaving 14 bases between. The CDR3 is 14 amino acids. The CDR3 sequence is CASSPGELQDTQYF. CDR3 bases: TGTGCCAGCAGCCCGGGAGAGCTCCAAGATACGCAGTATTTT.

The V call is TRBV28, the J call TRBJ1-2; D is unresolved. The CDR3 extends over 13 amino acids. V lost 1 base and J lost 4, with 7 bases in between. The germline V gene has CDR1 MDHEN and CDR2 SYDVKM. In DNA form, the CDR3 reads TGTGCCAGCAGTTTATCGGGGATCTATGGCTACACCTTC. This translates into CASSLSGIYGYTF.

The CDR3 DNA follows: TGTGCCAGCAGCCAGGACAGTAGCTCCTACAATGAGCAGTTCTTC. As protein: CASSQDSSSYNEQFF. The genes are TRBV3-1 (or the pseudogene TRBV3-2) and TRBJ2-1; D perhaps matches TRBD1 (6 bases). Germline loops: CDR1 LGHDT, CDR2 YNNKEL (reference sequence). The V end lost 3 bases, the J end lost 0 bases, and 9 bases lay between the germline ends. The CDR3 contains 15 residues.

The rearrangement joins TRBV6-5 to TRBJ1-4; D gene uncertain. The V gene lost 8 bases and the J gene lost 7 bases, with 14 bases spanning the gap. The CDR3 runs 13 residues. CDR1 and CDR2 from the germline V gene are MNHEY and SVGAGI. DNA of the CDR3: TGTGCCAGCCACGGGTTTAGAGGTGAAAAACTGTTTTTT. It is translated as CASHGFRGEKLFF.

The J gene is TRBJ2-1, the V gene TRBV2; D is possibly TRBD2 (5 bases). The CDR3 length is 16 residues. Germline CDR1 is SNHLY and CDR2 is FYNNEI. Trimming removed 6 bases from V and 6 bases from J, with 21 bases in between. CDR3 protein: CASSLFRGNIPNEQFF. CDR3 DNA: TGTGCCAGCAGCCTTTTTAGAGGGAATATACCCAATGAGCAGTTCTTC. The whole variable domain, remainder taken from reference TRBV2 and TRBJ2-1, is EPEVTQTPSHQVTQMGQEVILRCVPISNHLYFYWYRQILGQKVEFLVSFYNNEISEKSEIFDDQFSVERPDGSNFTLKIRSTKLEDSAMYFCASSLFRGNIPNEQFFGPGTRLTVL.

The chain is built from TRBV19 and TRBJ1-1; D call uncertain. V lost 7 bases to trimming and J lost 4 bases, with 13 bases between them. The CDR3 totals 13 residues. From germline, CDR1 is LNHDA and CDR2 SQIVND (reference sequence). CDR3 in amino acids: CASKAQRGTEAFF. CDR3 nucleotides: TGTGCCAGTAAGGCCCAACGGGGCACTGAAGCTTTCTTT.

The V and J genes are TRBV28 and TRBJ1-5, with a weak D call TRBD1 (5 bases). The CDR3 runs 15 residues. V was shortened by 7 bases and J by 2 bases, with 15 bases between the two germline ends. CDR1 is MDHEN, CDR2 SYDVKM, per germline. The CDR3, as DNA: TGTGCCAGCAACAAGGGGACTTCGGGCAATCAGCCCCAGCATTTT. This gives the protein CASNKGTSGNQPQHF.

In its sample, this clone was seen a few times. The genes are TRBV6-2 or TRBV6-3 and TRBJ2-5, with 8 bases lining up with TRBD2. V lost 4 bases to trimming and J lost 5 bases; unmatched junction nucleotides: 3. This CDR3 has 13 residues. From germline, CDR1 is MNHEY and CDR2 SVGEGT. CDR3 DNA: TGTGCCAGCAGTTCGACTAGCGCGGAGACCCAGTACTTC. Residues: CASSSTSAETQYF.

V gene TRBV11-2 combines with J gene TRBJ2-2, with a possible D match to TRBD2 (5 bases). The length of the CDR3 is 17 residues. V was shortened by 1 base and J by 1 base, with 13 bases between the two germline ends. Per germline, CDR1 SGHAT and CDR2 FQNNGV. The CDR3 DNA reads TGTGCCAGCAGCTTAGGGGATAGCGCTCGGAACACCGGGGAGCTGTTTTTT. This encodes CASSLGDSARNTGELFF.

V is TRBV9 and J is TRBJ1-1; no reliable D call. The ends were cut back, 4 bases at V and 6 bases at J, with 16 bases in the middle. Germline CDR1 SGDLS, CDR2 YYNGEE. This CDR3 spans 14 amino acids. As DNA, the CDR3 is TGTGCCAGCAGCCCCGCCGGGGAGCCCGCTGAAGCTTTCTTT. Residues: CASSPAGEPAEAFF.

The rearrangement uses TRBV6-1 and TRBJ2-2; possibly TRBD1 for D (5 bases). The germline gives CDR1 MNHNS, CDR2 SASEGT. CDR3 size: 15 residues. With 2 bases removed from V and 6 bases from J, the gap between germline ends came to 13 bases. For the CDR3, the DNA is TGTGCCAGCAGTGAAAGGGGATTTTATCCCGGGGAGCTGTTTTTT. Protein sequence: CASSERGFYPGELFF.

Details on this clone: Other DNA sequences within the sample encode an identical CDR3. The V and J genes are TRBV27 and TRBJ2-3, with 9 bases identical to TRBD2. V lost 2 bases and J lost 2; bases outside the gene matches: 2. The CDR3 is 15 amino acids. Per germline, CDR1 MNHEY and CDR2 SMNVEV (reference sequence). The CDR3 region is CASSLLAGLTDTQYF. CDR3 nucleotide sequence: TGTGCCAGCAGTTTACTAGCGGGGCTCACAGATACGCAGTATTTT.

This rearrangement joins TRBV14 to TRBJ2-7; D is uncertain. Germline CDR1 reads SGHDN; CDR2 reads FVKESK. V was shortened by 0 bases and J by 0 bases, with 9 bases between the two germline ends. The CDR3 loop spans 15 amino acids. CDR3 bases: TGTGCCAGCAGCCAAGACCTCGCGGTCTCCTACGAGCAGTACTTC. The encoded protein is CASSQDLAVSYEQYF.

The chain is built from TRBV14 and TRBJ1-4, with D possibly TRBD1 on 5 matching bases. Germline loops: CDR1 SGHDN, CDR2 FVKESK. Between the trimmed V and J ends, which lost 0 bases and 8 bases, there was a span of 10 bases. CDR3 length: 14 amino acids. CDR3 loop: CASSQEAPGEKLFF. The CDR3 nucleotides read TGTGCCAGCAGCCAAGAGGCTCCAGGGGAAAAACTGTTTTTT.

The chain has TRBV7-2 and TRBJ2-1; 7 bases match TRBD1. V lost 5 bases and J lost 1; bases outside the gene matches: 8. The CDR3 runs to 16 residues. Germline assignment: CDR1 SGHTA and CDR2 FQGNSA. CDR3 sequence reads: CASSQSRTGSYNEQFF. The CDR3 nucleotides are TGTGCCAGCAGCCAGAGCAGGACAGGTTCCTACAATGAGCAGTTCTTC.

The J gene is TRBJ1-4, the V gene TRBV5-4, with TRBD1 matching over 9 bases. The CDR3 covers 14 residues. The V gene's germline CDR1 is SGHNT and CDR2 YYREEE (reference sequence). With V trimmed by 4 bases and J by 7 bases, 5 bases remained unmatched. The CDR3 bases are TGTGCCAGCAGCACCGGGACAGGGCCTGAAAAACTGTTTTTT. As protein: CASSTGTGPEKLFF.